The 25 T cell receptor beta chains in this list originate from one sample, sequenced in a study of OX40 agonist ivuxolimab in advanced cancers. TCRdb's copy holds only in-frame clones and misses some; the assay was immunoSEQ multiplex PCR. Of about 73,000 clones in the sample, more than 80% were seen once. Sequenced material: CD4+ or CD8+ T cells sorted from blood, taken in a trial of the OX40 agonist ivuxolimab. These receptors all stem from an adult with an advanced solid tumor such as melanoma, head and neck, liver or kidney cancer.

Turning to this clone: An end of the junction does not agree with germline; a read error may underlie this. The chain has TRBV7-7 and TRBJ2-7; 8 bases agree with TRBD2. This CDR3 spans 13 amino acids. Germline V lookup: CDR1 SSHAT, CDR2 FNYEAQ (reference sequence). This chain's CDR3 is CASSPGGGYEQYF. The CDR3 bases are TGTGCTAGCAGCCCCGGGGGGGGATACGAGCAGTACTTC.

V and J are TRBV7-9 and TRBJ2-1, with a possible D match to TRBD1 (5 bases). This CDR3 spans 13 amino acids. The germline V and J ends were trimmed by 2 bases and 6 bases, with 8 bases remaining between them. Germline loops: CDR1 SEHNR, CDR2 FQNEAQ (reference sequence). The CDR3 DNA reads TGTGCCAGCAGCTTAACAGGCCTCAATGAGCAGTTCTTC. Translated: CASSLTGLNEQFF.

The V and J genes are TRBV2 and TRBJ2-7; D remains ambiguous. V was cut by 7 bases and J by 4 bases, with 8 bases left in between. Germline CDR1 is SNHLY and CDR2 is FYNNEI. The CDR3 has 11 residues. CDR3 in amino acids: CASTPNYEQYF. As DNA, the CDR3 is TGTGCCAGCACTCCCAATTACGAGCAGTACTTC.

The chain carries TRBV7-8 and TRBJ2-7; 9 bases match TRBD2. This CDR3 has 18 residues. Germline V gene lookup returns CDR1 SGHVS and CDR2 FQNEAQ. Trimming removed 3 bases from V and 7 bases from J; junction bases left unmatched: 19. CDR3 residues: CASSFPGGSLAGVGEQYF. CDR3 coding DNA: TGTGCCAGCAGCTTTCCCGGGGGCTCGTTAGCGGGAGTGGGGGAGCAGTACTTC. The full variable domain, in which reference TRBV7-8 and TRBJ2-7 provide the parts outside the CDR3, is GAGVSQSPRYKVAKRGQDVALRCDPISGHVSLFWYQQALGQGPEFLTYFQNEAQLDKSGLPSDRFFAERPEGSVSTLKIQRTQQEDSAVYLCASSFPGGSLAGVGEQYFGPGTRLTVT.

The CDR3 loop is CASSLNPGLAATDTQYF. The CDR3 DNA reads as TGTGCCAGCAGCTTAAACCCGGGACTAGCGGCTACAGATACGCAGTATTTT. The chain employs TRBV7-2 and TRBJ2-3; 11 positions match TRBD2. CDR1 is SGHTA, CDR2 FQGNSA, per germline. The CDR3 sequence is 17 residues long. V lost 2 bases, J lost 3 bases, and 7 bases stayed unmatched.

This clone has a handful of counts. This sequence joins TRBV6-6 and TRBJ2-3; D gene uncertain. V was cut by 3 bases and J by 6 bases, with 7 bases left in between. Germline CDR1 MNHNY, CDR2 SVGAGI (reference sequence). The CDR3 covers 12 residues. This CDR3 is CASSYPPDTQYF. The CDR3 bases are TGTGCCAGCAGTTATCCGCCCGATACGCAGTATTTT.

In regard to this clone: Mismatch with germline at one junction end may stem from a read error. This chain connects TRBV2 to TRBJ1-2, with D possibly being TRBD1 (6 bases). In germline, CDR1 is SNHLY, CDR2 FYNNEI. CDR3 length: 12 residues. CDR3 bases: TGTGCCAGCAGTGTCTTGGGCAGGGGTAGGGCCTTC. Translating gives CASSVLGRGRAF.

This chain uses TRBV28 with TRBJ2-1; maybe TRBD2 (7 bases). CDR1 and CDR2 from the germline V gene are MDHEN and SYDVKM. The CDR3 loop spans 17 amino acids. Trimming removed 5 bases from V and 5 bases from J, with 22 bases in between. The CDR3 spells CASSPPPGGGLNNEQFF. CDR3 DNA sequence: TGTGCCAGCAGTCCGCCGCCGGGGGGCGGGTTGAACAATGAGCAGTTCTTC.

V is TRBV6-6 and J is TRBJ1-5, with D uncertain. The CDR3 length is 15 residues. Germline CDR1 is MNHNY and CDR2 is SVGAGI (reference sequence). Trimming shortened V by 6 bases and J by 0 bases, and 12 bases separated the two germline ends. CDR3 coding DNA: TGTGCCAGCAGCCTAACGGCACTTAGCAATCAGCCCCAGCATTTT. Its protein product is CASSLTALSNQPQHF.

The rearrangement uses TRBV7-3 and TRBJ1-2; 8 nucleotides agree with TRBD1. V was clipped by 4 bases and J by 7 bases; unmatched bases: 8. CDR3 length equals 14 residues. Germline V CDR1 and CDR2: SGHTA, FQGTGA. CDR3 in amino acids: CASSSTGVLSGYTF. In nucleotides, the CDR3 is TGTGCCAGCAGCTCGACAGGGGTTCTATCTGGCTACACCTTC.

This chain joins TRBV4-1 and TRBJ2-3; 7 nucleotides match TRBD1. V lost 1 base to trimming and J lost 2 bases; unmatched junction nucleotides: 9. CDR3 length: 17 amino acids. CDR1 is MGHRA, CDR2 YSYEKL, per germline. CDR3 region: CASSQGVNRGVTDTQYF. DNA of the CDR3: TGCGCCAGCAGCCAAGGCGTTAACAGGGGCGTCACAGATACGCAGTATTTT.

This clone was counted once. V is TRBV5-1 and J is TRBJ1-4, with D maybe TRBD1 (6 bases). Per the germline V gene, CDR1 is SGHRS and CDR2 is YFSETQ. The CDR3 loop spans 15 amino acids. The V and J ends lost 3 bases and 6 bases respectively, with 15 bases between them. DNA of the CDR3: TGCGCCAGCAGCTCACCGACAGGCGGGGATGAAAAACTGTTTTTT. Translated: CASSSPTGGDEKLFF.

The J gene is TRBJ2-2, the V gene TRBV21-1; the table's D call of TRBD1 was not tested on the DNA. TRBV21-1 represents a pseudogene. This CDR3 is 18 amino acids long. As DNA, the CDR3 is TGTGCCAGCAGCAACCCTCAGGTAGGGACAGGGGAACACCGGGGAGCTGTTTTT. It yields the protein CASSNPQVGTGEHRGAVF.

Only one count was recorded for this clone. V is TRBV5-5 and J is TRBJ2-2; maybe TRBD2 (6 bases). CDR1 and CDR2 (germline): SGHKS, YYEKEE (reference sequence). This CDR3 comprises 16 residues. Trimming took off 4 bases at V and 1 base at J, with 14 bases between the two ends. The CDR3 here is CASSPPAGKNTGELFF. The DNA of the CDR3 is TGTGCCAGCAGCCCGCCGGCGGGAAAGAACACCGGGGAGCTGTTTTTT.

The chain uses TRBV7-9 and TRBJ2-1; D gene ambiguous. V lost 1 base to trimming and J lost 4 bases, with 11 bases between them. The germline V gene encodes CDR1 SEHNR and CDR2 FQNEAQ (reference sequence). The CDR3 has 15 residues. The CDR3 is CASSLEAAVYNEQFF. As DNA, the CDR3 is TGTGCCAGCAGCTTAGAGGCGGCAGTTTACAATGAGCAGTTCTTC.

DNA of the CDR3: TGTGCCAGCAGCTTAACGGGCGGGGCCATGGGCCATGAGCAGTTCTTC. Translation: CASSLTGGAMGHEQFF. The gene calls are TRBV7-3 and TRBJ2-1; the D gene is possibly TRBD2 (6 bases). Germline V gives CDR1 SGHTA, CDR2 FQGTGA. V was cut by 0 bases and J by 8 bases, with 17 bases left in between. CDR3 length: 16 residues.

This rearrangement joins TRBV13 to TRBJ1-4, with unresolved D. This CDR3 spans 15 amino acids. V shed 6 bases and J shed 1 base, with 12 bases lying between them. Per germline, CDR1 PRHDT and CDR2 FYEKMQ (reference sequence). Here the CDR3 DNA reads TGTGCCAGCAGGCGATGGGGAGGAACTAATGAAAAACTGTTTTTT. This translates into CASRRWGGTNEKLFF. Based on the CDR3 plus reference TRBV13 and TRBJ1-4, the full variable domain is AAGVIQSPRHLIKEKRETATLKCYPIPRHDTVYWYQQGPGQDPQFLISFYEKMQSDKGSIPDRFSAQQFSDYHSELNMSSLELGDSALYFCASRRWGGTNEKLFFGSGTQLSVL.

The gene calls are TRBV7-2 and TRBJ2-7; no firm D call. Germline CDR1 reads SGHTA; CDR2 reads FQGNSA. Trimming shortened V by 0 bases and J by 6 bases, and 6 bases separated the two germline ends. The CDR3 sequence is 12 residues long. The CDR3 DNA reads as TGTGCCAGCAGCTTAGCGCAGCGCGAGCAGTACTTC. Its protein is CASSLAQREQYF. The full variable domain, with the rest looked up from reference TRBV7-2 and TRBJ2-7, is GAGVSQSPSNKVTEKGKDVELRCDPISGHTALYWYRQSLGQGLEFLIYFQGNSAPDKSGLPSDRFSAERTGGSVSTLTIQRTQQEDSAVYLCASSLAQREQYFGPGTRLTVT.

The chain couples TRBV9 to TRBJ2-1; tentative D call: TRBD2 (7 bases). Germline CDR1 reads SGDLS; CDR2 reads YYNGEE. Trimming stripped 1 base from V and 8 bases from J, with 16 bases between. This CDR3 is built from 15 residues. CDR3 sequence (DNA): TGTGCCAGCAGCGTAACCTGGGGGCGGGAGCATGAGCAGTTCTTC. Protein sequence: CASSVTWGREHEQFF.

The sample holds one count of this clone. V and J are TRBV19 and TRBJ1-1; D gene uncertain. Deletions cut 6 bases from V and 1 base from J, with 9 bases between. Looked up from germline, CDR1 is LNHDA and CDR2 is SQIVND (reference sequence). The CDR3 extends over 13 amino acids. In nucleotides, the CDR3 is TGTGCCAGTAGAAGACGACAGAACACTGAAGCTTTCTTT. It is translated as CASRRRQNTEAFF.

The chain combines TRBV4-1 with TRBJ2-5; 8 positions agree with TRBD1. V shed 4 bases, J shed 4 bases, and the junction held 8 bases outside the gene matches. The CDR3 covers 15 residues. The germline V gene encodes CDR1 MGHRA and CDR2 YSYEKL. CDR3 nucleotides: TGCGCCAGCAGCCCCGGACAGGGCGATAGAGAGACCCAGTACTTC. Translated: CASSPGQGDRETQYF.

The chain has TRBV28 and TRBJ1-2, with D hard to call. V lost 2 bases and J 4 bases, leaving 20 bases between the germline ends. From germline, CDR1 is MDHEN and CDR2 SYDVKM. CDR3 length: 17 amino acids. The CDR3 sequence is CASSLRSGGRAGYGYTF. CDR3 bases: TGTGCCAGCAGTTTAAGATCGGGCGGGAGAGCTGGCTATGGCTACACCTTC.

The rearrangement links TRBV4-3 to TRBJ2-3, with 8 positions matching TRBD1. V lost 4 bases and J lost 3; bases outside the gene matches: 3. This CDR3 region has 14 residues. CDR1 and CDR2 from the germline V gene are LGHNA and YSLEER. CDR3 sequence: CASSPGQGTDTQYF. DNA of the CDR3: TGCGCCAGCAGCCCTGGACAGGGAACAGATACGCAGTATTTT.

The J gene is TRBJ1-1, the V gene TRBV7-9, with D perhaps matching TRBD1 (6 bases). Between the trimmed V and J ends, which lost 5 bases and 1 base, there was a span of 17 bases. There are 16 residues in the CDR3. CDR1 SEHNR and CDR2 FQNEAQ come from the germline V gene (reference sequence). CDR3 sequence reads: CASSPRGGKGNTEAFF. The CDR3 nucleotides read TGTGCCAGCAGCCCTAGAGGGGGGAAGGGGAACACTGAAGCTTTCTTT.

The chain has TRBV7-2 and TRBJ1-1, with 9 bases fitting TRBD1. Germline CDR1 reads SGHTA; CDR2 reads FQGNSA. After removal of 5 bases from V and 11 bases from J, the junction contained 6 bases not matched to a gene. This CDR3 has 12 residues. CDR3 coding DNA: TGTGCCAGCAGCGGGGACAGGGCCAGGGCTTTCTTT. It translates to CASSGDRARAFF.